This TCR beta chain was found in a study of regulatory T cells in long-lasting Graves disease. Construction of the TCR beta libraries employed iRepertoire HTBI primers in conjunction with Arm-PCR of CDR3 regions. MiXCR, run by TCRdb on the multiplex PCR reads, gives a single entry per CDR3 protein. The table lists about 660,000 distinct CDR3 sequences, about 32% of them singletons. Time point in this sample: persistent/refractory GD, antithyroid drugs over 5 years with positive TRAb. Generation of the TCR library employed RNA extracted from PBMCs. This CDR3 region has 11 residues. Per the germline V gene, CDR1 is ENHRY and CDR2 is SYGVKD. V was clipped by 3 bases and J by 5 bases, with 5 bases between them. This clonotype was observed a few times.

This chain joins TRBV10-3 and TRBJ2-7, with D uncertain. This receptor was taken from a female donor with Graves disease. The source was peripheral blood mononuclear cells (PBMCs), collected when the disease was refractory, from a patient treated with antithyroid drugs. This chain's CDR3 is CAISDTNEQYF. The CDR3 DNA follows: TGTGCCATCAGTGACACAAACGAGCAGTACTTC.